A selection of T cell receptor beta chains follows, all from one sample in a study of T cell responses to AZD1222 COVID-19 vaccine. Generated by immunoSEQ multiplex PCR, the TCRdb table keeps only in-frame clones and is missing some. This table holds fewer than 200,000 clones, about 91% found once. The sequences come from peripheral blood, collected on day 0 of AZD1222 vaccination. These receptors were obtained from an adult in good health. Each CDR3 is given with its conserved first and last residue. D genes are given only for firm matches. Not every row has a clone size; where given, it reads once, few, many or a size class.

D gene	V gene	J gene	clone size	CDR3 DNA	CDR3 protein
-	TRBV19	TRBJ2-5	-	TGTGCCAGTAGTATTCAGGGGGGCCAAGAGACCCAGTACTTC	CASSIQGGQETQYF
-	TRBV11-2	TRBJ1-6	-	TGTGCCAGCAGGCGCCTCTATAATTCACCCCTCCACTTT	CASRRLYNSPLHF
TRBD1	TRBV27	TRBJ2-7	many	TGTGCCAGCAGTCCTACACCGCGGACAGGGTACTACGAGCAGTACTTC	CASSPTPRTGYYEQYF
-	TRBV28	TRBJ1-4	once	TGTGCCAGCAGTTTTTCTACTACAGGGAATGAAAAACTGTTTTTT	CASSFSTTGNEKLFF
-	TRBV7-9	TRBJ1-1	-	TGTGCCAGCAGCCTCGAATTAACTGAAGCTTTCTTT	CASSLELTEAFF
TRBD1	TRBV9	TRBJ2-7	-	TGTGCCAGCAGCGTAGACCCCCCATGGGACAGGGCCCTCTTGGACGAGCAGTACTTC	CASSVDPPWDRALLDEQYF
-	TRBV6-2/TRBV6-3	TRBJ2-7	-	TGTGCCAGCAGTAACAAGGCCTACGAGCAGTACTTC	CASSNKAYEQYF
-	TRBV15	TRBJ2-7	-	TGTGCCACCAGCAGAGATGGGCAGGGCAACGAGCAGTACTTC	CATSRDGQGNEQYF
-	TRBV27	TRBJ2-1	-	TGTGCCAGCAGCGACAGTTCCTACAATGAGCAGTTCTTC	CASSDSSYNEQFF
-	TRBV6-4	TRBJ1-2	-	TGTGCCAGCAGACCACAGCCGGGACACGCCTTAGAAGGCTACACCTTC	CASRPQPGHALEGYTF
-	TRBV5-1	TRBJ1-2	few	TGCGCCAGCAGCTTCGGACTACGTGGCTACACCTTC	CASSFGLRGYTF
TRBD2	TRBV7-6	TRBJ2-1	-	TGTGCCAGCAGCTTAGCATCGGGACTACGGAACAATGAGCAGTTCTTC	CASSLASGLRNNEQFF
TRBD1	TRBV29-1	TRBJ1-1	-	TGCAGCGCCGGACAGGGGGCTGCTAACACTGAAGCTTTCTTT	CSAGQGAANTEAFF
TRBD1	TRBV5-1	TRBJ1-1	once	TGCGCCAGCAGCTTGGATGGACAGGGTGCTTCTGAAGCTTTCTTT	CASSLDGQGASEAFF
-	TRBV5-1	TRBJ2-3	-	TGCGCCAGCAGCTTGGAGGTTTCTAGCACAGATACGCAGTATTTT	CASSLEVSSTDTQYF
TRBD1	TRBV30	TRBJ2-3	-	TGTGCCTGGGACAGGGAAGAAGCAGATACGCAGTATTTT	CAWDREEADTQYF
-	TRBV14	TRBJ2-2	-	TGTGCCAGCAGCCAAGATTTCGCAGGATGGGGCGAAGGGGAGCTGTTTTTT	CASSQDFAGWGEGELFF
-	TRBV4-2	TRBJ2-1	few	TGTGCCAGCAGCGGCCGAAGCTCCTACAATGAGCAGTTCTTC	CASSGRSSYNEQFF
-	TRBV24-1	TRBJ2-2	-	TGTGCCACCAGTGACCCGGGACTCCCCAACACCGGGGAGCTGTTTTTT	CATSDPGLPNTGELFF
-	TRBV4-3	TRBJ1-5	-	TGCGCCAGCAGCCTGGGATTCGGGGGCAATCAGCCCCAGCATTTT	CASSLGFGGNQPQHF
TRBD1	TRBV24-1	TRBJ2-1	-	TGTGCCACCAGTGATGAAGGGACAGGGTCTGGCAATGAGCAGTTCTTC	CATSDEGTGSGNEQFF
TRBD1	TRBV5-1	TRBJ2-7	once	TGCGCCAGCAGCTTGGCGGGACAGGGGACATCCTACGAGCAGTACTTC	CASSLAGQGTSYEQYF
TRBD1	TRBV9	TRBJ2-1	-	TGTGCCAGCAGCGCAGGGACAGCGAACAATGAGCAGTTCTTC	CASSAGTANNEQFF
-	TRBV2	TRBJ2-7	-	TGTGCCAGCGGGGTCGGCTACGAGCAGTACTTC	CASGVGYEQYF
-	TRBV11-2	TRBJ1-2	-	TGTGCCAGCAGCTCGTCAGGACGGGGAGGCTACACCTTC	CASSSSGRGGYTF
TRBD1	TRBV15	TRBJ1-1	-	TGTGCCACCAGCAGAGATGGGACAGGGTGGAACACTGAAGCTTTCTTT	CATSRDGTGWNTEAFF
-	TRBV11-2	TRBJ2-2	-	TGTGCCAGCCACCCAGGGAGCACCGGGGAGCTGTTTTTT	CASHPGSTGELFF
-	TRBV4-3	TRBJ1-5	-	TGCGCCAGCAGCCAAGAATGGGGAGTTAGCAATCAGCCCCAGCATTTT	CASSQEWGVSNQPQHF
TRBD2	TRBV9	TRBJ2-1	-	TGTGCCAGCAGCGTAGAGACTAGCGGGAGCTTCTCGACCCCTCGGGATGAGCAGTTCTTC	CASSVETSGSFSTPRDEQFF
-	TRBV5-1	TRBJ2-7	-	TGCGCCAGCAGCTTGGCCTTAGCAAGTCGCTCCTACGAGCAGTACTTC	CASSLALASRSYEQYF
-	TRBV29-1	TRBJ1-4	-	TGCAGCGTTGGGGGGCAGGGGATCACAACTAATGAAAAACTGTTTTTT	CSVGGQGITTNEKLFF
TRBD1	TRBV19	TRBJ2-5	-	TGTGCCAGTAGATCGACAGGGCAAGAGACCCAGTACTTC	CASRSTGQETQYF
-	TRBV4-3	TRBJ2-6	-	TGCGCCAGCAGCCTTAACTCTGGGGCCAACGTCCTGACTTTC	CASSLNSGANVLTF
TRBD1	TRBV29-1	TRBJ2-2	-	TGCAGCGGGACAGGTGCGAACACCGGGGAGCTGTTTTTT	CSGTGANTGELFF
TRBD1	TRBV29-1	TRBJ2-7	-	TGCAGCGTCTACACAGGGGCGATGCAGTACTTC	CSVYTGAMQYF
-	TRBV7-7	TRBJ2-3	-	TGTGCTAGCAGCTTAGGGGGCGGGACCAGCACAGATACGCAGTATTTT	CASSLGGGTSTDTQYF
TRBD2	TRBV5-1	TRBJ2-7	-	TGCGCCAGCAGCCTTACTAGCGGGAGGTACGAGCAGTACTTC	CASSLTSGRYEQYF
TRBD1	TRBV10-3	TRBJ1-1	-	TGTGCCATCAGGGGGGGAGGGACAGCGAACACTGAAGCTTTCTTT	CAIRGGGTANTEAFF
-	TRBV7-9	TRBJ1-3	-	TGTGCCAGCGACGGCGCTCGCTCTGGAAACACCATATATTTT	CASDGARSGNTIYF
TRBD1	TRBV7-9	TRBJ2-7	-	TGTGCCAGTGGGGGTGACAGGGACCTCTACGAGCAGTACTTC	CASGGDRDLYEQYF
-	TRBV19	TRBJ2-7	-	TGTGCCAGTAGTATCCGGGACCACTCCTACGAGCAGTACTTC	CASSIRDHSYEQYF
-	TRBV27	TRBJ1-1	-	TGTGCCAGCAGTCCTACAAAGCCCGCCAAGAACACTGAAGCTTTCTTT	CASSPTKPAKNTEAFF
TRBD1	TRBV30	TRBJ1-6	-	TGTGCCTGGAGTGACAGGACAGGCCCAAGAGGTAATTCACCCCTCCACTTT	CAWSDRTGPRGNSPLHF
-	TRBV5-6	TRBJ1-2	-	TGTGCCAGCAGCTTGGCGACGTGGGGTAAGGACTATGGCTACACCTTC	CASSLATWGKDYGYTF
-	TRBV11-2	TRBJ1-4	few	TGTGCCAGCAGCTCCCCGAGGACACTAGGGAAACTGTTTTTT	CASSSPRTLGKLFF
TRBD1	TRBV5-1	TRBJ2-7	once	TGCGCCAGCAGCTCCATAACAGGGGCCTACGAGCAGTACTTC	CASSSITGAYEQYF
-	TRBV19	TRBJ2-5	-	TGTGCCAGTACTAGCAGACTCCAAGAGACCCAGTACTTC	CASTSRLQETQYF
-	TRBV7-3	TRBJ1-1	-	TGTGCCAGCACTGAAGACAGATTGAACACTGAAGCTTTCTTT	CASTEDRLNTEAFF
-	TRBV24-1	TRBJ2-1	-	TGTGCCACCCGGGGAGGGGGTAGTTACAATGAGCAGTTCTTC	CATRGGGSYNEQFF
TRBD2	TRBV6-2/TRBV6-3	TRBJ2-1	-	TGTGCCAGCAGTTACTCGCGGGGGACCAACAATGAGCAGTTCTTC	CASSYSRGTNNEQFF
TRBD1	TRBV6-5	TRBJ1-1	-	TGTGCCAGCAGTCGCAGGGGGGACACTGAAGCTTTCTTT	CASSRRGDTEAFF
-	TRBV6-5	TRBJ2-7	-	TGTGCCAGCAGTTATTCGAGGTTGGACGAGCAGTACTTC	CASSYSRLDEQYF